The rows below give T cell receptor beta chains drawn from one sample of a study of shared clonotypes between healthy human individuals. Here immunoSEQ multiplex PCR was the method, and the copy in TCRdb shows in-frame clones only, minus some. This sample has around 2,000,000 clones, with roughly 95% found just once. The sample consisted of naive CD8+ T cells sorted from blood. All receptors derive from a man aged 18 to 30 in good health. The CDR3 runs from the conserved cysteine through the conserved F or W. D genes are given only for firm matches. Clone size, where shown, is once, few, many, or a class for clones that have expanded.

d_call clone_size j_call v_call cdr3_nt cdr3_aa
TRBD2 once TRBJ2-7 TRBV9 TGTGCCAGCAGCCCGGGACTAGCGGGAGGAAAATCCTACGAGCAGTACTTC CASSPGLAGGKSYEQYF
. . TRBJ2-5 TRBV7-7 TGTGCTAGCAGCAGGTCGGAGCGGGTCCAAGAGACCCAGTACTTC CASSRSERVQETQYF
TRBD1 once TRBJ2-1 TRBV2 TGTGCCAGCAGGGAGCCCGGGACAGGGGGATTCAAGGACAATGAGCAGTTCTTC CASREPGTGGFKDNEQFF
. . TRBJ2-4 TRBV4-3 TGCGCCAGCAGCCAAGTTTGGGGGGACTTACCAGATTTAGCCAAAAACATTCAGTACTTC CASSQVWGDLPDLAKNIQYF
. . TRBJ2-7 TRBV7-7 TGTGCTAGCAGCTTAAGAGAAGGGAACGAGCAGTACTTC CASSLREGNEQYF
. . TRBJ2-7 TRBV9 TGTGCCAGCAGCCCCAAGACACCGAAGGCCGGCGAGCAGTACTTC CASSPKTPKAGEQYF
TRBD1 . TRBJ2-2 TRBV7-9 TGTGCCAGCAGCTCGCTGGATTTACAGGGGGCCGCCGGGGAGCTGTTTTTT CASSSLDLQGAAGELFF
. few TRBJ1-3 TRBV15 TGTGCCACCAGCAGAGATGGGGGCTCCGCTGGAAACACCATATATTTT CATSRDGGSAGNTIYF
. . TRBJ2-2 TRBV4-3 TGCGCCAGCAGCCAAGAGTTGGGCGGCGGGATTGTCAGCACCGGGGAGCTGTTTTTT CASSQELGGGIVSTGELFF
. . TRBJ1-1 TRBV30 TGTGCCTGGAGCTCGGGGCGTGAGACTGAAGCTTTCTTT CAWSSGRETEAFF